Each of the 30 T cell receptor beta chains below was sequenced from the same sample in a study of blood T cell repertoires in COVID-19. Sequencing was performed with immunoSEQ multiplex PCR; in TCRdb, only in-frame clones are kept and a portion is missing. The data show around 140,000 clones, with nearly 85% seen just once and roughly 4% held by the top ten. The sample taken for sequencing was PBMCs or T cells enriched from blood (not recorded which). The receptors stem from a man aged 50 to 60 in a cohort exposed to, infected with or recovered from COVID-19 (not recorded which).

The J gene is TRBJ2-7, the V gene TRBV28; D is unclear. Germline loops: CDR1 MDHEN, CDR2 SYDVKM. The CDR3 runs 17 residues. V was clipped by 4 bases and J by 5 bases, with 24 bases between them. CDR3 coding DNA: TGTGCCAGCAGTTCTGACCGGGTTACGTCTCACCGCCACGAGCAGTACTTC. Protein: CASSSDRVTSHRHEQYF.

The chain has TRBV3-1 (or the pseudogene TRBV3-2) and TRBJ2-4, with 7 bases lining up with TRBD1. V shed 4 bases and J 7 bases; nucleotides not matched to a gene: 7. Germline-derived CDR1 and CDR2 are LGHDT and YNNKEL (reference sequence). The CDR3 contains 14 residues. The CDR3 protein is CASSLPGQSNIQYF. The CDR3 nucleotides are TGTGCCAGCAGCCTCCCGGGACAGTCGAACATTCAGTACTTC.

V is TRBV6-1 and J is TRBJ1-2; TRBD1 aligns across 7 bases. Unmatched junction bases numbered 4, after V lost 3 bases and J lost 0 bases. Germline V lookup: CDR1 MNHNS, CDR2 SASEGT. This CDR3 comprises 15 residues. The CDR3 loop is CASSDLTGPNYGYTF. In DNA form, the CDR3 reads TGTGCCAGCAGTGACCTGACAGGGCCTAACTATGGCTACACCTTC.

This rearrangement joins TRBV7-3 to TRBJ2-1; 10 nucleotides match TRBD2. V trimming: 1 base; J trimming: 9 bases; junction bases outside the gene matches: 6. CDR3 size: 15 residues. Germline loops: CDR1 SGHTA, CDR2 FQGTGA. This chain's CDR3 is CASSLSPSGRSEQFF. CDR3 coding DNA: TGTGCCAGCAGCTTAAGTCCTAGCGGGAGATCTGAGCAGTTCTTC.

The rearrangement joins TRBV7-9 to TRBJ2-7, with D perhaps matching TRBD2 (6 bases). This CDR3 region has 15 residues. Germline CDR1 is SEHNR and CDR2 is FQNEAQ (reference sequence). The germline V and J ends were trimmed by 0 bases and 2 bases, with 11 bases remaining between them. The chain's CDR3 is CASSLARAGTYEQYF. CDR3 in DNA: TGTGCCAGCAGCTTAGCGCGGGCGGGAACCTACGAGCAGTACTTC.

The rearrangement links TRBV29-1 to TRBJ2-7, with TRBD1 matching 7 bases. The CDR3 extends over 14 amino acids. Trimming at V came to 7 bases and at J to 0 bases, leaving 9 bases not matched to a gene. Looked up from germline, CDR1 is SQVTM and CDR2 is ANQGSEA. In nucleotides, the CDR3 is TGCAGCGCTGAGGGACAGCCGAACTCCTACGAGCAGTACTTC. Residues: CSAEGQPNSYEQYF.

This chain uses TRBV18 with TRBJ1-1; possibly TRBD1 for D (5 bases). V lost 0 bases and J 4 bases, leaving 12 bases between the germline ends. Germline CDR1 is KGHSH and CDR2 is LQKENI. The CDR3 extends over 15 amino acids. This CDR3 is CASSPPETVGTEAFF. CDR3 in DNA: TGTGCCAGCTCACCACCGGAGACAGTAGGCACTGAAGCTTTCTTT.

The DNA of the CDR3 is TGTGCCAGCAGCCCGGGACTAGCGGGAGGGAACTACAATGAGCAGTTCTTC. Its protein is CASSPGLAGGNYNEQFF. The chain joins TRBV7-9 to TRBJ2-1, with TRBD2 matching 16 bases. The V and J ends lost 5 bases and 3 bases, in that order; junction bases with no gene match: 4. This CDR3 is 17 amino acids long. Germline assignment: CDR1 SEHNR and CDR2 FQNEAQ (reference sequence).

A few counts support this clone. The V call is TRBV4-1, the J call TRBJ2-7; TRBD1 matches at 7 bases. The trim removed 6 bases at V and 2 bases at J, leaving 7 bases unmatched. The CDR3 is 14 amino acids. Germline assignment: CDR1 MGHRA and CDR2 YSYEKL. CDR3 protein: CASRPVQGAYEQYF. CDR3 in DNA: TGCGCCAGCAGACCAGTCCAGGGGGCCTACGAGCAGTACTTC.

There are a few counts of this clone. The chain joins TRBV7-8 to TRBJ2-5, with 14 bases aligning to TRBD2. The CDR3 has 16 amino acids. Germline CDR1 SGHVS, CDR2 FQNEAQ. Unmatched junction bases numbered 4, after V lost 5 bases and J lost 2 bases. Written as DNA, the CDR3 is TGTGCCAGCAGCCACGGACTAGCGGGGGGACAAGAGACCCAGTACTTC. Amino acid sequence: CASSHGLAGGQETQYF.

The chain combines TRBV4-3 with TRBJ2-7; D unresolved. Trimming removed 1 base at V and 2 bases at J, with 6 bases between. CDR1 is LGHNA, CDR2 YSLEER, per germline. The CDR3 is 13 residues long. The CDR3 region has the DNA TGCGCCAGCAGCCAAGGGCCGACCTACGAGCAGTACTTC. Translating it yields CASSQGPTYEQYF.

This clone was seen once. This chain uses TRBV30 with TRBJ2-7; no definite D call. The CDR3 has 12 amino acids. Germline V gene data show CDR1 as GTSNPN and CDR2 as SVGIG (reference sequence). Trimming stripped 2 bases from V and 6 bases from J, with 11 bases between. The CDR3 loop reads CAWSPGSREQYF. As DNA, the CDR3 is TGTGCCTGGAGTCCCGGTTCCCGCGAGCAGTACTTC. Drawing the rest from reference TRBV30 and TRBJ2-7, the complete variable domain is SQTIHQWPATLVQPVGSPLSLECTVEGTSNPNLYWYRQAAGRGLQLLFYSVGIGQISSEVPQNLSASRPQDRQFILSSKKLLLSDSGFYLCAWSPGSREQYFGPGTRLTVT.

This clone was observed a handful of times. CDR3 protein: CASSVSDRGPYNEQFF. For the CDR3, the DNA is TGTGCCAGCAGCGTCTCAGACAGGGGGCCTTACAATGAGCAGTTCTTC. The rearrangement links TRBV5-6 to TRBJ2-1; 10 nucleotides line up with TRBD1. This CDR3 region has 16 residues. The germline gives CDR1 SGHDT, CDR2 YYEEEE. Losses at the gene ends were 4 bases for V and 4 bases for J; bases not matched to a gene: 8.

The chain uses TRBV27 and TRBJ2-1, with 8 bases matching TRBD2. The CDR3 is 17 residues long. The germline CDR1 and CDR2 sequences are MNHEY and SMNVEV (reference sequence). Trimming at V came to 1 base and at J to 2 bases, leaving 7 bases not matched to a gene. Written as DNA, the CDR3 is TGTGCCAGCAGTTTATTGGGAGCGGGAGCCCCCTACAATGAGCAGTTCTTC. Encoded protein: CASSLLGAGAPYNEQFF.

J is TRBJ2-7 and V is TRBV19, with D tentatively TRBD2 (6 bases). V was shortened by 4 bases and J by 6 bases, with 19 bases between the two germline ends. The CDR3 consists of 15 residues. CDR1 is LNHDA and CDR2 is SQIVND in the germline V gene (reference sequence). The CDR3 nucleotides read TGTGCCAGTAGTAGGGGTTCCAGCGGGCGACTCGAGCAGTACTTC. It yields the protein CASSRGSSGRLEQYF.

V and J are TRBV10-3 and TRBJ1-2; a weak D match, TRBD1 (5 bases). The germline V and J ends were trimmed by 5 bases and 6 bases, with 13 bases remaining between them. Germline V gene lookup returns CDR1 ENHRY and CDR2 SYGVKD. CDR3 length equals 13 residues. CDR3 in DNA: TGTGCCATCAGTTATCAGGGTGTCGATGGCTACACCTTC. It specifies CAISYQGVDGYTF.

This chain links TRBV13 with TRBJ2-3; 9 bases agree with TRBD2. Germline V gene sequence: CDR1 PRHDT, CDR2 FYEKMQ (reference sequence). The CDR3 extends over 16 amino acids. J lost 2 bases, V lost 4 bases, and 7 bases had no gene match. CDR3 coding DNA: TGTGCCAGCAGCTATGCGACTAGCGGATACACAGATACGCAGTATTTT. Amino acid sequence: CASSYATSGYTDTQYF.

V gene TRBV30 combines with J gene TRBJ1-3, with D unresolved. This CDR3 comprises 11 residues. The germline V gene has CDR1 GTSNPN and CDR2 SVGIG (reference sequence). Trimming left V 7 bases short and J 2 bases short, with 6 bases between. CDR3 nucleotide sequence: TGTGCCTACGCGGCTGGAAACACCATATATTTT. Translation gives CAYAAGNTIYF. Complete variable domain (other parts from reference TRBV30 and TRBJ1-3): SQTIHQWPATLVQPVGSPLSLECTVEGTSNPNLYWYRQAAGRGLQLLFYSVGIGQISSEVPQNLSASRPQDRQFILSSKKLLLSDSGFYLCAYAAGNTIYFGEGSWLTVV.

The chain couples TRBV25-1 to TRBJ2-5; 11 nucleotides line up with TRBD1. The CDR3 extends over 14 amino acids. Per germline, CDR1 MGHDK and CDR2 SYGVNS. After removal of 7 bases from V and 5 bases from J, the junction contained 6 bases not matched to a gene. The CDR3 loop is CASTDRGRGETQYF. The CDR3 DNA follows: TGTGCCAGCACGGACAGGGGGCGCGGGGAGACCCAGTACTTC.

The chain combines TRBV7-9 with TRBJ2-3; 7 bases agree with TRBD2. Germline V gene data show CDR1 as SEHNR and CDR2 as FQNEAQ (reference sequence). V was pared by 0 bases and J by 6 bases, with 0 bases of the junction left unmatched. CDR3 size: 13 residues. The CDR3 loop reads CASSLAGGDTQYF. In nucleotides, the CDR3 is TGTGCCAGCAGCTTAGCGGGAGGGGATACGCAGTATTTT.

This chain joins TRBV7-9 and TRBJ2-1; 8 bases line up with TRBD2. This CDR3 spans 16 amino acids. After removal of 5 bases from V and 5 bases from J, the junction contained 11 bases not matched to a gene. CDR1 SEHNR and CDR2 FQNEAQ come from the germline V gene (reference sequence). The CDR3 protein is CASSPGVSGVDNEQFF. CDR3 coding DNA: TGTGCCAGCAGCCCTGGGGTTAGCGGGGTTGACAATGAGCAGTTCTTC.

The rearrangement joins TRBV5-4 to TRBJ1-1; D uncertain. Germline CDR1 and CDR2: SGHNT and YYREEE (reference sequence). The CDR3 runs to 15 residues. V shed 4 bases and J shed 0 bases, with 13 bases lying between them. The CDR3 coding sequence is TGTGCCAGCAGCGATGAACGGGAAATGAACACTGAAGCTTTCTTT. It encodes CASSDEREMNTEAFF.

This clone was observed a handful of times. V usage is TRBV20-1 and J usage is TRBJ2-2, with 10 nucleotides matching TRBD2. CDR3 length: 16 amino acids. Losses at the gene ends were 4 bases for V and 1 base for J; bases not matched to a gene: 6. Germline-derived CDR1 and CDR2 are DFQATT and SNEGSKA (reference sequence). The CDR3 loop is CSANDWTSGNTGELFF. In DNA, the CDR3 is TGCAGTGCTAATGACTGGACTAGCGGGAACACCGGGGAGCTGTTTTTT.

The chain employs TRBV19 and TRBJ2-1; D is perhaps TRBD2 (5 bases). There are 16 residues in the CDR3. V lost 4 bases, J lost 1 base, and 14 bases lay in between. Looked up from germline, CDR1 is LNHDA and CDR2 is SQIVND (reference sequence). CDR3: CASSTPPPGSYNEQFF. As DNA, the CDR3 is TGTGCCAGTAGTACGCCTCCGCCGGGGTCCTACAATGAGCAGTTCTTC. Together with reference TRBV19 and TRBJ2-1, the CDR3 gives the full variable domain: DGGITQSPKYLFRKEGQNVTLSCEQNLNHDAMYWYRQDPGQGLRLIYYSQIVNDFQKGDIAEGYSVSREKKESFPLTVTSAQKNPTAFYLCASSTPPPGSYNEQFFGPGTRLTVL.

This chain joins TRBV5-5 and TRBJ1-1, with 7 bases that match TRBD1. This CDR3 has 13 residues. V lost 2 bases to trimming and J lost 5 bases; unmatched junction nucleotides: 3. Germline V CDR1 and CDR2: SGHKS, YYEKEE (reference sequence). In nucleotides, the CDR3 is TGTGCCAGCAGCTTACAGGGGAGGACTGAAGCTTTCTTT. Protein: CASSLQGRTEAFF.

The chain joins TRBV13 to TRBJ2-1; 9 bases align to TRBD1. The ends lost 4 bases at V and 9 bases at J; junction bases unmatched: 7. Germline V gene data show CDR1 as PRHDT and CDR2 as FYEKMQ (reference sequence). The CDR3 consists of 14 residues. CDR3: CASSSGQGEGEQFF. CDR3 DNA sequence: TGTGCCAGCAGCTCGGGACAGGGAGAGGGTGAGCAGTTCTTC.

This clone was observed once. The chain couples TRBV5-4 to TRBJ2-7, with 13 bases fitting TRBD2. Per the germline V gene, CDR1 is SGHNT and CDR2 is YYREEE (reference sequence). Trimming took 2 bases from V and 6 from J; bases not matched to a gene: 5. The CDR3 loop spans 15 amino acids. CDR3 DNA sequence: TGTGCCAGCAGCTTACTAGGACTAGCGGGAGCCGAGCAGTACTTC. Translation gives CASSLLGLAGAEQYF.

This clone was observed a handful of times. The chain joins TRBV10-3 to TRBJ1-1; no reliable D call. With 4 bases removed from V and 0 bases from J, the gap between germline ends came to 12 bases. The CDR3 length is 15 residues. Germline V gene sequence: CDR1 ENHRY, CDR2 SYGVKD. The CDR3 region is CAISARLAMNTEAFF. The CDR3 DNA follows: TGTGCCATCAGTGCGCGTCTTGCTATGAACACTGAAGCTTTCTTT.

This clone turned up a few times. The chain employs TRBV10-1 and TRBJ2-5; weak D call: TRBD1 (6 bases). The CDR3 covers 14 residues. CDR1 WNHNN and CDR2 SYGVQD come from the germline V gene (reference sequence). The V end lost 2 bases, the J end lost 7 bases, and 14 bases lay between the germline ends. The CDR3 DNA reads TGCGCCAGCAGTGAGGGGGGCCTCGCTGGGACCCAGTACTTC. Protein: CASSEGGLAGTQYF.

J is TRBJ2-7 and V is TRBV5-1; D ambiguous. V lost 3 bases to trimming and J lost 4 bases, with 8 bases between them. CDR1 and CDR2 (germline): SGHRS, YFSETQ. The CDR3 sequence is 12 residues long. The CDR3 region has the DNA TGCGCCAGCAGCTGGTCGGGTTACGAGCAGTACTTC. Protein product: CASSWSGYEQYF.